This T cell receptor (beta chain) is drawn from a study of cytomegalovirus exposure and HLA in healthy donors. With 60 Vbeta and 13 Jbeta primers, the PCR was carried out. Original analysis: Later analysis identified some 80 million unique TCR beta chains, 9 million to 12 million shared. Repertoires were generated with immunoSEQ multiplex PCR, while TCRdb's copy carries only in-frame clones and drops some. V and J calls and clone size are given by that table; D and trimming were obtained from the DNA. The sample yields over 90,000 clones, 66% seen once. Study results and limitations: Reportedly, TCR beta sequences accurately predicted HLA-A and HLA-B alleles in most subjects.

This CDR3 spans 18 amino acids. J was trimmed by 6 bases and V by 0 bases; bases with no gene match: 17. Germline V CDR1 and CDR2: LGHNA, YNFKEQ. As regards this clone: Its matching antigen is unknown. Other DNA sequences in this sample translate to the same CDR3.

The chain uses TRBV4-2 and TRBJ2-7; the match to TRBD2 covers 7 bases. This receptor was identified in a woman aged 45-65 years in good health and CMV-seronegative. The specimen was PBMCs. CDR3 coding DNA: TGTGCCAGCAGCCAAGATTTCCGGGGATTAGCGGGTGTAGCCGAGCAGTACTTC. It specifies CASSQDFRGLAGVAEQYF.